Sequencing of this T cell receptor (beta chain) was carried out in a study of shared clonotypes between healthy human individuals. Measured with immunoSEQ multiplex PCR; TCRdb has only the in-frame clones, and not every one. The profile shows some 2,100,000 clones, 90% to 97% of them singletons. General observations from the study: Compared with clonotypes that all four donors shared, non-shared clonotypes had lower generation probabilities.

This CDR3 is 17 amino acids long. CDR1 LNHDA and CDR2 SQIVND come from the germline V gene (reference sequence). J lost 0 bases, V lost 6 bases, and 8 bases had no gene match. Regarding this clone: Antigen: not known.

Nashville, Tennessee was home to all donors, who were Caucasian adults. The sequenced material came from naive CD4+ T cells sorted from blood. Sample subset: CD45RA+ positively selected. The receptor's source is a man between 18 and 29 years old in good health. This chain connects TRBV19 to TRBJ1-6; 7 bases align to TRBD1. The CDR3 protein is CASSQPGQSSYNSPLHF. The CDR3 bases are TGTGCCAGTAGCCAACCGGGACAGAGCTCCTATAATTCACCCCTCCACTTT.